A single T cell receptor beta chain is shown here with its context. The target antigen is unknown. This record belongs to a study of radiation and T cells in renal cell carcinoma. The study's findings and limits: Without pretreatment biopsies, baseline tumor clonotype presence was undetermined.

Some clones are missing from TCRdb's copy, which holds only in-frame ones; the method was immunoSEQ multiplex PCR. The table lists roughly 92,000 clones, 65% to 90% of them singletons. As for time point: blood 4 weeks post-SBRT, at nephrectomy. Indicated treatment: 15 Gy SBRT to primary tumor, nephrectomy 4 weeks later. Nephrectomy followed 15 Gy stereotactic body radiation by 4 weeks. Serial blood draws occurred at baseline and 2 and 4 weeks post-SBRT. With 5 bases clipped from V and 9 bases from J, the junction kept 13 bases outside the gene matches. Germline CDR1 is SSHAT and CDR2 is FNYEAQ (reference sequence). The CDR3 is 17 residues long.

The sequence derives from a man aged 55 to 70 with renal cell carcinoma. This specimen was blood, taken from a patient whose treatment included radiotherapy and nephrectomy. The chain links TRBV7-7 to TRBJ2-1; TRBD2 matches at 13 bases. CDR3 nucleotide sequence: TGTGCCAGCAGCCCTAACCCCGGACTAGCGGGAGAGAGTGAGCAGTTCTTC. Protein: CASSPNPGLAGESEQFF. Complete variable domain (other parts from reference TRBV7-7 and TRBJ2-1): GAGVSQSPRYKVTKRGQDVTLRCDPISSHATLYWYQQALGQGPEFLTYFNYEAQPDKSGLPSDRFSAERPEGSISTLTIQRTEQRDSAMYRCASSPNPGLAGESEQFFGPGTRLTVL.